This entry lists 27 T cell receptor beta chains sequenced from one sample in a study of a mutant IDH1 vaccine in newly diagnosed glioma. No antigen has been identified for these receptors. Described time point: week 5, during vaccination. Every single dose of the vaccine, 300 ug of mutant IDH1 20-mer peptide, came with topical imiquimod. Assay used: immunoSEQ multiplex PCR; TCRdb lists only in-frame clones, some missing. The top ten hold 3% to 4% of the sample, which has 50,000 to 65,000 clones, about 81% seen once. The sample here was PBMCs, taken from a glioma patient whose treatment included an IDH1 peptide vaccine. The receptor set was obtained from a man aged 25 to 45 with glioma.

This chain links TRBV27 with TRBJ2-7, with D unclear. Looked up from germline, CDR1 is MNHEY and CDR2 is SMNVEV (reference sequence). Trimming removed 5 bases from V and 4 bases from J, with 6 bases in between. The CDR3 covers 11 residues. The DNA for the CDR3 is TGTGCCAGCAGTGCTCAGTACGAGCAGTACTTC. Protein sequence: CASSAQYEQYF.

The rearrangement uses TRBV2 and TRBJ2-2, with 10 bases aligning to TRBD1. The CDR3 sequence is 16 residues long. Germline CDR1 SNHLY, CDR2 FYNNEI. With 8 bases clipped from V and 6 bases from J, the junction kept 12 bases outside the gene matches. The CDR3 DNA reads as TGTGCCAGCCAGCCTACCCGGACAGGGGGTTCCGGGGAGCTGTTTTTT. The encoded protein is CASQPTRTGGSGELFF.

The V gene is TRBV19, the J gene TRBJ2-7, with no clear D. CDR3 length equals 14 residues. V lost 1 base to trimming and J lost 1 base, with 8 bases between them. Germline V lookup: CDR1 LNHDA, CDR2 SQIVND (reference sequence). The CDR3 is CASSIGAISYEQYF. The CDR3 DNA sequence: TGTGCCAGTAGTATAGGGGCCATATCCTACGAGCAGTACTTC.

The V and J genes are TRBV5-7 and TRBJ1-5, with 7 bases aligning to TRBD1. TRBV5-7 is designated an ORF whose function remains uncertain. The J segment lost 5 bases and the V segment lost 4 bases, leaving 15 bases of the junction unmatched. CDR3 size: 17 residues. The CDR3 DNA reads TGTGCCAGCAGCCTTAGGGACAGCCGCTTTTGGGATCAGCCCCAGCATTTT. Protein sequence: CASSLRDSRFWDQPQHF.

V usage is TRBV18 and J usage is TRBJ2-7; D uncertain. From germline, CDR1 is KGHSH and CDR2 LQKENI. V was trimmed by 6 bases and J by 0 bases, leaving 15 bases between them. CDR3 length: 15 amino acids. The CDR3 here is CASSLDWQNSYEQYF. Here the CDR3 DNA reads TGTGCCAGCTCCCTGGATTGGCAGAACTCCTACGAGCAGTACTTC.

CDR3 DNA sequence: TGTGCCAGCTCACCGACAGGGAGGAACACTGAAGCTTTCTTT. It is translated as CASSPTGRNTEAFF. The chain couples TRBV18 to TRBJ1-1; 7 nucleotides match TRBD1. V lost 3 bases, J lost 1 base, and 2 bases stayed unmatched. The CDR3 is made up of 14 amino acids. Germline CDR1 reads KGHSH; CDR2 reads LQKENI.

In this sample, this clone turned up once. The CDR3 nucleotides read TGTGCCAGCAGGGCCCCTAACTATGGCTACACCTTC. It encodes CASRAPNYGYTF. This chain links TRBV6-1 with TRBJ1-2; no reliable D call. The length of the CDR3 is 12 residues. The germline gives CDR1 MNHNS, CDR2 SASEGT. Trimming stripped 6 bases from V and 0 bases from J, with 5 bases between.

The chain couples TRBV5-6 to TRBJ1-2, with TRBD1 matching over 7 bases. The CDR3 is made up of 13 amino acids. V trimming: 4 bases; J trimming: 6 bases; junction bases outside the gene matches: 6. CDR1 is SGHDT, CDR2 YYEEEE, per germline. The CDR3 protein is CASSLDRVDGYTF. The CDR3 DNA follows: TGTGCCAGCAGCCTTGACAGGGTGGATGGCTACACCTTC. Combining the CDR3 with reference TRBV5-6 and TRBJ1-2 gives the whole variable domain DAGVTQSPTHLIKTRGQQVTLRCSPKSGHDTVSWYQQALGQGPQFIFQYYEEEERQRGNFPDRFSGHQFPNYSSELNVNALLLGDSALYLCASSLDRVDGYTFGSGTRLTVV.

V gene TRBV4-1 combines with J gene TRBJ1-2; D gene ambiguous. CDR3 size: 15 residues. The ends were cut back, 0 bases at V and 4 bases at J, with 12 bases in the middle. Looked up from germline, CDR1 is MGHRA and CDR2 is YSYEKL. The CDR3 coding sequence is TGCGCCAGCAGCCAAGAAGAGAGGGTGACCTATGGCTACACCTTC. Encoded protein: CASSQEERVTYGYTF.

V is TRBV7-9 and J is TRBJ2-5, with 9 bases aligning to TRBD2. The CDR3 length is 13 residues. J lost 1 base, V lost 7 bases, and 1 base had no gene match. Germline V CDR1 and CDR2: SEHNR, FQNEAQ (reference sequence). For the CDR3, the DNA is TGTGCCAGCATGCGGGGGGGCCAAGAGACCCAGTACTTC. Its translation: CASMRGGQETQYF.

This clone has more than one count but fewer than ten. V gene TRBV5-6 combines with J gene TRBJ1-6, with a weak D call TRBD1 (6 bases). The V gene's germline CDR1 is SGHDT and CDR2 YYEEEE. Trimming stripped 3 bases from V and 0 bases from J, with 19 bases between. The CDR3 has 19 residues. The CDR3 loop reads CASSSGQLSMSSYNSPLHF. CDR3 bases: TGTGCCAGCAGCTCCGGACAGCTGAGCATGAGCTCCTATAATTCACCCCTCCACTTT.

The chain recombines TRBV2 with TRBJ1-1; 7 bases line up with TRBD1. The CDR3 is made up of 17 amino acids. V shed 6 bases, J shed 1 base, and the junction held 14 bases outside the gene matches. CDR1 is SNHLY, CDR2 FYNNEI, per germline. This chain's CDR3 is CASSVRRDRERNTEAFF. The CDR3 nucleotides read TGTGCCAGCAGCGTTCGGAGGGACAGAGAGCGGAACACTGAAGCTTTCTTT. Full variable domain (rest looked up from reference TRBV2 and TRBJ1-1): EPEVTQTPSHQVTQMGQEVILRCVPISNHLYFYWYRQILGQKVEFLVSFYNNEISEKSEIFDDQFSVERPDGSNFTLKIRSTKLEDSAMYFCASSVRRDRERNTEAFFGQGTRLTVV.

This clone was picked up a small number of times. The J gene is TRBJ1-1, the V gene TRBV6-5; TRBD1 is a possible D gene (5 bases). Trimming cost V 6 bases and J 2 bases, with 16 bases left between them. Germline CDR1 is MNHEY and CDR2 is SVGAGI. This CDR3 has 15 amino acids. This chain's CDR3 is CASSRRGRRNTEAFF. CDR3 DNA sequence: TGTGCCAGCAGCCGGCGGGGGAGAAGAAACACTGAAGCTTTCTTT.

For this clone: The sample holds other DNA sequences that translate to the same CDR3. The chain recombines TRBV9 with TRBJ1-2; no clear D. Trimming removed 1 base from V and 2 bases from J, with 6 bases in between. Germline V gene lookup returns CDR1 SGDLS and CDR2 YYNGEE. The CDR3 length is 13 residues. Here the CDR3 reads CASSVSGNYGYTF. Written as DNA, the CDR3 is TGTGCCAGCAGCGTATCGGGAAACTATGGCTACACCTTC. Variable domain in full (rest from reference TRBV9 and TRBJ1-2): DSGVTQTPKHLITATGQRVTLRCSPRSGDLSVYWYQQSLDQGLQFLIQYYNGEERAKGNILERFSAQQFPDLHSELNLSSLELGDSALYFCASSVSGNYGYTFGSGTRLTVV.

CDR3 region: CASRVSLQGMDYTGELFF. The CDR3 DNA reads as TGTGCCAGCAGGGTTTCTTTACAGGGTATGGACTACACCGGGGAGCTGTTTTTT. This sequence joins TRBV5-5 and TRBJ2-2, with a weak D call TRBD1 (6 bases). Germline V gives CDR1 SGHKS, CDR2 YYEKEE (reference sequence). CDR3 length equals 18 residues. With 5 bases removed from V and 3 bases from J, the gap between germline ends came to 23 bases.

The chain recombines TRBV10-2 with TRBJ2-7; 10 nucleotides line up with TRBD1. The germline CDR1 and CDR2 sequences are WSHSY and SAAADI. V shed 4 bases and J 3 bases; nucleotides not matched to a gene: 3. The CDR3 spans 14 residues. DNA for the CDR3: TGCGCCAGCAGTGCCGGGGACAGGGGCTACGAGCAGTACTTC. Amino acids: CASSAGDRGYEQYF.

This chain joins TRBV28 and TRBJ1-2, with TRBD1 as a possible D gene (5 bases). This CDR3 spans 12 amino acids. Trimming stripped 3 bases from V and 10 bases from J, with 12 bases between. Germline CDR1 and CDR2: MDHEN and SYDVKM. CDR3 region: CASSFGGIAYTF. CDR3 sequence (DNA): TGTGCCAGCAGTTTCGGGGGGATCGCCTACACCTTC.

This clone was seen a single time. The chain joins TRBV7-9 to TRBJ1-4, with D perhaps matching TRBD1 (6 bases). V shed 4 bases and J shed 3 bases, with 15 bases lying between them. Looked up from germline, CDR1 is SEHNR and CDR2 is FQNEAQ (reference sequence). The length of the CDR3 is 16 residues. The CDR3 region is CASSSTGQTPNEKLFF. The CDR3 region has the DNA TGTGCCAGCAGCTCAACCGGACAGACACCTAATGAAAAACTGTTTTTT.

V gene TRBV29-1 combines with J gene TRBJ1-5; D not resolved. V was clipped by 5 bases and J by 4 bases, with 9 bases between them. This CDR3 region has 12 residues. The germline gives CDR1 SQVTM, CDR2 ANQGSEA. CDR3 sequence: CSVSVLNQPQHF. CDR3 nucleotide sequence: TGCAGCGTTTCAGTCCTAAATCAGCCCCAGCATTTT.

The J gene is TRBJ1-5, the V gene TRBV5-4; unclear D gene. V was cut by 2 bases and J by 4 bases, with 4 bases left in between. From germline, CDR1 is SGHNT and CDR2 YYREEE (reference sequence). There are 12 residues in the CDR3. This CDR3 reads CASSFINQPQHF. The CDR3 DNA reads TGTGCCAGCAGCTTCATAAATCAGCCCCAGCATTTT.

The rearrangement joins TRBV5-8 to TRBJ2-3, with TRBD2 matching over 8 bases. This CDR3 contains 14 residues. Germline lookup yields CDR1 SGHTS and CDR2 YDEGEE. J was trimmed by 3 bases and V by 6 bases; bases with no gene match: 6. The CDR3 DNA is TGTGCCAGCACTACCGGGACTAGAACAGATACGCAGTATTTT. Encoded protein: CASTTGTRTDTQYF.

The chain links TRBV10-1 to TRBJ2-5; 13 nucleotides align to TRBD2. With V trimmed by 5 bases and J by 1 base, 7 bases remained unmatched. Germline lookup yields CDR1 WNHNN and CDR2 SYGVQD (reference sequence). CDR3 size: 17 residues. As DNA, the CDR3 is TGCGCCAGCAGTAAAGGGACTAGCGGGGTGCTCCAAGAGACCCAGTACTTC. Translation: CASSKGTSGVLQETQYF.

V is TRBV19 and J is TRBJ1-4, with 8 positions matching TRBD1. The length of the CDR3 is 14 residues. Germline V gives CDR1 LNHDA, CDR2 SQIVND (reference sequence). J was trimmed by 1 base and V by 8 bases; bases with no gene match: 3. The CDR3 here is CASRDRGTNEKLFF. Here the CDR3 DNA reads TGTGCCAGTCGAGACAGGGGAACTAATGAAAAACTGTTTTTT. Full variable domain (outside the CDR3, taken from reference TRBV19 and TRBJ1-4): DGGITQSPKYLFRKEGQNVTLSCEQNLNHDAMYWYRQDPGQGLRLIYYSQIVNDFQKGDIAEGYSVSREKKESFPLTVTSAQKNPTAFYLCASRDRGTNEKLFFGSGTQLSVL.

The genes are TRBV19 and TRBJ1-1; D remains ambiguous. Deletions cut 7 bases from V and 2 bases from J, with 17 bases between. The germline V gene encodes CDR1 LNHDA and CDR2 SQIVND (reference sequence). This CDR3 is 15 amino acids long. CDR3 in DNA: TGTGCCAGTACTTACCCCGCTGGGTCTAACACTGAAGCTTTCTTT. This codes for CASTYPAGSNTEAFF.

The CDR3 DNA follows: TGTGCCAGCAGTCCCGGACAGCTTTCATCCTACGAGCAGTACTTC. It is translated as CASSPGQLSSYEQYF. This chain joins TRBV11-2 and TRBJ2-7, with D possibly matching TRBD1 (6 bases). Germline lookup yields CDR1 SGHAT and CDR2 FQNNGV. The CDR3 sequence is 15 residues long. Trimming cost V 6 bases and J 1 base, with 16 bases left between them.

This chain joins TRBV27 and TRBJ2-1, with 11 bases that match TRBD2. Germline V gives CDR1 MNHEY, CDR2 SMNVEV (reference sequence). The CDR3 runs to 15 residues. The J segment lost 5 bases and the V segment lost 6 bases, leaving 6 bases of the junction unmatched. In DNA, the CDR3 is TGTGCCAGCAGCCGACTAGCGGGGCGGGACAATGAGCAGTTCTTC. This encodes CASSRLAGRDNEQFF.

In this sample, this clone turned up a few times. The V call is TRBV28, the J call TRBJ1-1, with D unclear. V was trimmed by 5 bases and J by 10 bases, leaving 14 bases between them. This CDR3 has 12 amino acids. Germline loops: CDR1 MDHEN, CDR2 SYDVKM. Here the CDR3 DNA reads TGTGCCAGCAGTCCGTTCCCTTCCGGAGCTTTCTTT. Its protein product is CASSPFPSGAFF.